Presented here are 9 T cell receptor beta chains from one specimen sequenced in a study of blood T cell repertoires in COVID-19. Profiled with immunoSEQ multiplex PCR; TCRdb holds only in-frame clones, not every one. The sample contains 95,000 to 150,000 clones, 55% to 75% of which appear only once. The sequenced material came from peripheral blood. These receptors originate from a human donor with acute or convalescent COVID-19. The donor label of this sample is uncertain.

The chain combines TRBV5-1 with TRBJ1-1; 8 nucleotides match TRBD1. J gave up 3 bases and V 0 bases, and 7 bases lay outside the gene matches. Germline values: CDR1 SGHRS, CDR2 YFSETQ. The CDR3 totals 16 residues. The CDR3 protein is CASSLGTGKLHTEAFF. In nucleotides, the CDR3 is TGCGCCAGCAGCTTGGGGACAGGGAAGTTGCACACTGAAGCTTTCTTT.

The chain combines TRBV11-2 with TRBJ2-7; 11 bases fit TRBD2. This CDR3 is 14 amino acids long. Germline CDR1 reads SGHAT; CDR2 reads FQNNGV. V was pared by 3 bases and J by 4 bases, with 2 bases of the junction left unmatched. The CDR3 here is CASSLGLADYEQYV. CDR3 DNA: TGTGCCAGCAGCTTGGGACTAGCGGATTACGAGCAGTACGTC.

Details on this clone: The junction departs from the called germline gene at one end, perhaps through a read error. Other DNA sequences within the sample encode an identical CDR3. The genes are TRBV28 and TRBJ2-7; D is unresolved. The CDR3 consists of 13 residues. Per the germline V gene, CDR1 is MDHEN and CDR2 is SYDVKM. The CDR3 is CASSLSETYEQYF. CDR3 in DNA: TGCGCCAGCAGTTTAAGTGAAACTTACGAGCAGTACTTC.

The rearrangement joins TRBV6-5 to TRBJ2-2, with 8 bases fitting TRBD1. CDR1 MNHEY and CDR2 SVGAGI come from the germline V gene. V lost 6 bases and J lost 1; bases outside the gene matches: 4. The CDR3 totals 15 residues. The CDR3 is CASRTGTGNTGELFF. CDR3 nucleotide sequence: TGTGCCAGCAGGACCGGGACAGGGAACACCGGGGAGCTGTTTTTT.

In the case of this clone: Different DNA sequences within this sample yield the same CDR3. The chain combines TRBV18 with TRBJ2-7, with 7 bases aligning to TRBD1. Germline V gene data show CDR1 as KGHSH and CDR2 as LQKENI. The V gene end was trimmed by 1 base and the J gene end by 3 bases; junction bases not matched to a gene: 3. The CDR3 is made up of 14 amino acids. Written as DNA, the CDR3 is TGTGCCAGCTCACCACGCCAGGGGGTCTACGAGCAGTACTTC. Translated, it gives CASSPRQGVYEQYF.

The chain joins TRBV24-1 to TRBJ2-1; the match to TRBD2 covers 8 bases. There are 15 residues in the CDR3. J lost 4 bases, V lost 0 bases, and 1 base had no gene match. CDR1 is KGHDR and CDR2 is SFDVKD in the germline V gene. The CDR3 DNA follows: TGTGCCACCAGTGATTTGTCTAGCGGGTACAATGAGCAGTTCTTC. Residues: CATSDLSSGYNEQFF.

This clone showed up just a few times. The chain has TRBV10-3 and TRBJ2-5, with 12 bases identical to TRBD1. CDR1 and CDR2 (germline): ENHRY, SYGVKD. V was pared by 8 bases and J by 5 bases, with 6 bases of the junction left unmatched. This CDR3 is built from 14 residues. CDR3 bases: TGTGCCATCTCGCCGGGACAGGGGGCCGAGACCCAGTACTTC. Its protein product is CAISPGQGAETQYF.

This rearrangement joins TRBV11-2 to TRBJ2-3; D is unclear. V was trimmed by 1 base and J by 4 bases, leaving 3 bases between them. Germline lookup yields CDR1 SGHAT and CDR2 FQNNGV. This CDR3 is built from 12 residues. The CDR3 DNA sequence: TGTGCCAGCAGCTTAGCCGCAGATACGCAGTATTTT. It is translated as CASSLAADTQYF.

The J gene is TRBJ1-2, the V gene TRBV18; D gene uncertain. Trimming removed 3 bases from V and 6 bases from J, with 20 bases in between. From germline, CDR1 is KGHSH and CDR2 LQKENI. This CDR3 region has 16 residues. In nucleotides, the CDR3 is TGTGCCAGCTCACCGAGACCCCCCGGAGCCTTTAATGGCTACACCTTC. Its translation: CASSPRPPGAFNGYTF.